This TCR beta chain originates from a study of chemoradiotherapy in HPV16-positive cancers. TCRdb's copy holds only in-frame clones and misses some; the assay was immunoSEQ multiplex PCR. The sample has under 35,000 clones; approximately 88% are singletons. The CDR3 runs to 15 residues. The V gene lost 0 bases and the J gene lost 2 bases, with 10 bases spanning the gap. CDR1 is MNHNY, CDR2 SVGAGI, per germline (reference sequence). The clonotype originates from a human donor with HPV-associated anogenital cancer. The specimen comprised blood, sampled from a patient who underwent chemoradiotherapy. The chain has TRBV6-6 and TRBJ1-2, with TRBD1 as a possible D gene (5 bases). In DNA, the CDR3 is TGTGCCAGCAGTTACTCAGGGACGTCAAACTATGGCTACACCTTC. It encodes CASSYSGTSNYGYTF.